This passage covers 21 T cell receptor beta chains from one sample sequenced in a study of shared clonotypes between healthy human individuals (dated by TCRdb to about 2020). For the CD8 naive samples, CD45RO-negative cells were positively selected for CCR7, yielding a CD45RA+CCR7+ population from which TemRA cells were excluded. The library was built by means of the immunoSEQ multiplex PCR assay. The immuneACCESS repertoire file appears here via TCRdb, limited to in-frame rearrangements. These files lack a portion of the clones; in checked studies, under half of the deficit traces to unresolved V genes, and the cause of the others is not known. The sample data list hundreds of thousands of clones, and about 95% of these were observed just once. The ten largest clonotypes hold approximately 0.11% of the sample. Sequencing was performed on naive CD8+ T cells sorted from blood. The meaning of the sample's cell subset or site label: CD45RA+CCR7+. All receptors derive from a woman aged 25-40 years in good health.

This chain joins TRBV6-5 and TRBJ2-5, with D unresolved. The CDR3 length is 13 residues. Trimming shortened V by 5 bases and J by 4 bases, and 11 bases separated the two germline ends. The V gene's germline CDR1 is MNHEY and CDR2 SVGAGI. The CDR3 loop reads CASSIYGAETQYF. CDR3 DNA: TGTGCCAGCAGTATATATGGAGCAGAGACCCAGTACTTC.

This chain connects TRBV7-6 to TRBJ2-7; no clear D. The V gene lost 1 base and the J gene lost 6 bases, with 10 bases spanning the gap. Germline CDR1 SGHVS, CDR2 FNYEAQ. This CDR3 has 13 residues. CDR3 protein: CASSLDNPGEQYF. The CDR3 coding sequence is TGTGCCAGCAGCTTAGACAACCCGGGCGAGCAGTACTTC.

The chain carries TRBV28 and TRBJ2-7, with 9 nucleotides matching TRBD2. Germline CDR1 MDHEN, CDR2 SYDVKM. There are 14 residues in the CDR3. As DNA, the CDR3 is TGTGCGGTTAAAAGCGGGAGGAACTCCTACGAGCAGTACTTC. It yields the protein CAVKSGRNSYEQYF.

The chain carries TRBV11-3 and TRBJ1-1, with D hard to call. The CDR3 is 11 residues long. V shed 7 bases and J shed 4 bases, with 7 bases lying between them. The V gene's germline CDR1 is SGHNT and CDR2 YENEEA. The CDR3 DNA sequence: TGTGCCAGCAATAGAGTCACTGAAGCTTTCTTT. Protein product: CASNRVTEAFF.

CDR3 in DNA: TGTGCCAGTAGTATCTTCCCCGACACGTTGGATGAGCAGTTCTTC. Residues: CASSIFPDTLDEQFF. The gene calls are TRBV19 and TRBJ2-1, with D uncertain. V dropped 3 bases and J dropped 8 bases, with 17 bases sitting between them. The germline V gene encodes CDR1 LNHDA and CDR2 SQIVND (reference sequence). The CDR3 loop spans 15 amino acids.

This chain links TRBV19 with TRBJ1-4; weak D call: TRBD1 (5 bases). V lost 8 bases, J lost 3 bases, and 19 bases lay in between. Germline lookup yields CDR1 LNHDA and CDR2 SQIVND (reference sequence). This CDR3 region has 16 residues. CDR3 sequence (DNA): TGTGCCAGTCGCCGGTGGGATTGGGACCCTAATGAAAAACTGTTTTTT. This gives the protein CASRRWDWDPNEKLFF.

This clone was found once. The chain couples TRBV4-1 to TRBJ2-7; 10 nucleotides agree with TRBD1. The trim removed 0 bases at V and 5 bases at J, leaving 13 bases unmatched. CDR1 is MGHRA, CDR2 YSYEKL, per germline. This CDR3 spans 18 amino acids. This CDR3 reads CASSQEWGPGQGTHEQYF. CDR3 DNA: TGCGCCAGCAGCCAAGAATGGGGGCCGGGACAGGGGACCCACGAGCAGTACTTC.

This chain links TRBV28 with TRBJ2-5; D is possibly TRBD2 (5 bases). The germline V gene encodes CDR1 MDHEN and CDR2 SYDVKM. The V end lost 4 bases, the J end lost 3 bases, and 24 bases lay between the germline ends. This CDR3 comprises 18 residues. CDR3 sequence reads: CASSSDFAPGYEKETQYF. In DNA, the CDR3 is TGTGCCAGCAGTTCGGACTTTGCCCCTGGATACGAAAAAGAGACCCAGTACTTC.

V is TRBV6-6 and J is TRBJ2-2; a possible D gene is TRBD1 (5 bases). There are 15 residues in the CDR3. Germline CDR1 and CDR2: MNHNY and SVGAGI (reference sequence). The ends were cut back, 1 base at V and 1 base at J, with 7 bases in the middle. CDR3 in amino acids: CASSYLGQNTGELFF. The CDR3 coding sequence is TGTGCCAGCAGTTACTTGGGGCAGAACACCGGGGAGCTGTTTTTT.

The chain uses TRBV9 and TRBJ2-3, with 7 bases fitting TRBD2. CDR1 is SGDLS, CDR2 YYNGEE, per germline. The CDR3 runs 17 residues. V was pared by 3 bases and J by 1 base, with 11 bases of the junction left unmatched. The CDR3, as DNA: TGTGCCAGCAGCGCCTCCCGGACTAGACAACGCACAGATACGCAGTATTTT. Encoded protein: CASSASRTRQRTDTQYF.

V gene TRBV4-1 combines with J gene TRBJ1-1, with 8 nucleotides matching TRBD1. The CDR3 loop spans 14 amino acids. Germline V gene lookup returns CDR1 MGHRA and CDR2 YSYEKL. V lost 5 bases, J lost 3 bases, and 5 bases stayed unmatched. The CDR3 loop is CASSYLQGDTEAFF. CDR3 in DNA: TGCGCCAGCAGCTACTTACAGGGGGACACTGAAGCTTTCTTT.

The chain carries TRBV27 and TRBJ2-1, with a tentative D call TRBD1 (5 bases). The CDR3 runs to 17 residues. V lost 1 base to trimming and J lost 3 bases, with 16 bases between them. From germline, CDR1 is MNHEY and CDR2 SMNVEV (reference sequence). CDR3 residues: CASSLLVGRQGYNEQFF. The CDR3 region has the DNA TGTGCCAGCAGTTTATTGGTGGGGCGCCAGGGCTACAATGAGCAGTTCTTC.

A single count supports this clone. The CDR3, as DNA: TGTGCCAGCAGCCCGGCGGGTCTGGGAATGACCTACAATGAGCAGTTCTTC. Protein sequence: CASSPAGLGMTYNEQFF. The V and J genes are TRBV14 and TRBJ2-1; D possibly corresponds to TRBD2 (5 bases). V shed 4 bases and J shed 2 bases, with 18 bases lying between them. CDR1 is SGHDN and CDR2 is FVKESK in the germline V gene. The CDR3 totals 17 residues.

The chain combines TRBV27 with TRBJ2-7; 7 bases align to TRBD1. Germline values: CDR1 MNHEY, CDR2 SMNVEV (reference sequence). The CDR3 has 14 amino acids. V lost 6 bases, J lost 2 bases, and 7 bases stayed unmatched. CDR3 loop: CASSNRDSAYEQYF. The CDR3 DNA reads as TGTGCCAGCAGCAACCGGGACAGTGCCTACGAGCAGTACTTC.

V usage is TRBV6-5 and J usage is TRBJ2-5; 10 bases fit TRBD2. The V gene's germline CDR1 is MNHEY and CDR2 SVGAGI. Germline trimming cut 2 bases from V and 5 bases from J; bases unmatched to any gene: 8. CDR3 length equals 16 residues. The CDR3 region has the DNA TGTGCCAGCAGTTACGGGCCTAGCGGGGGCCTGGAGACCCAGTACTTC. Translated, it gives CASSYGPSGGLETQYF.

Here the CDR3 DNA reads TGTGCCAGCAGCTTAGGGGGACTTAGTGAGCAGTACTTC. Translated, it gives CASSLGGLSEQYF. The genes are TRBV13 and TRBJ2-7, with TRBD2 as a possible D gene (6 bases). Trimming stripped 0 bases from V and 7 bases from J, with 10 bases between. This CDR3 comprises 13 residues. Looked up from germline, CDR1 is PRHDT and CDR2 is FYEKMQ (reference sequence).

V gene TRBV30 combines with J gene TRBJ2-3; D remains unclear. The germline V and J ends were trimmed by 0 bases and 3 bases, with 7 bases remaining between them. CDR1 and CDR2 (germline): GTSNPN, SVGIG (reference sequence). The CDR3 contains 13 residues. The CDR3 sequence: CAWSVVTTDTQYF. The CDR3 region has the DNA TGTGCCTGGAGTGTTGTGACTACAGATACGCAGTATTTT.

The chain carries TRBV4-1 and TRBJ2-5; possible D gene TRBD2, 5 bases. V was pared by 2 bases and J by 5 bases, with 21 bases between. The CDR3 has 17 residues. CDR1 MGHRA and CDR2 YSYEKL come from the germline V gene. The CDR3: CASSQLPAPARVETQYF. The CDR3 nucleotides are TGCGCCAGCAGCCAACTCCCCGCCCCGGCGCGGGTTGAGACCCAGTACTTC.

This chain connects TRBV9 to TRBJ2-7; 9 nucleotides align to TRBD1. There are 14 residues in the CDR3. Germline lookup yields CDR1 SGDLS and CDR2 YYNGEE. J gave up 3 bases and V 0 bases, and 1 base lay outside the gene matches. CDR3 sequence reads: CASSVADRGYEQYF. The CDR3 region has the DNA TGTGCCAGCAGCGTAGCGGACAGGGGCTACGAGCAGTACTTC.

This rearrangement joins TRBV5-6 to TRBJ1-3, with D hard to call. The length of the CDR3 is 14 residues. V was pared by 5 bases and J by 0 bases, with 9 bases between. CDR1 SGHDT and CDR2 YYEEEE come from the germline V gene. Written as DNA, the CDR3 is TGTGCCAGCAGGCTATGGAACTCTGGAAACACCATATATTTT. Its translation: CASRLWNSGNTIYF.

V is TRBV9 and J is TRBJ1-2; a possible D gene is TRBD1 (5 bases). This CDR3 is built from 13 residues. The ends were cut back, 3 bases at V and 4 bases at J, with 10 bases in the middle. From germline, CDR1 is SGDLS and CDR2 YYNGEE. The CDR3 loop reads CASSATGTYGYTF. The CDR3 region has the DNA TGTGCCAGCAGCGCGACGGGGACCTATGGCTACACCTTC.